This TCR beta chain was recorded in a study of cytomegalovirus exposure and HLA in healthy donors (dated 2017 in TCRdb). The study in broad terms: According to an earlier analysis of 587 of the donors, 150 million to 200 million T cells yielded 95 million to 140 million unique TCR beta sequences and approximately 280 Gb of sequence data. Approximately 310 gigabases of sequencing data and approximately 91 million unique TCR sequences made up an early release that covered over 550 HLA-typed donors. Of the roughly 400 genotyped donors, about 84% fell in the genetic ancestry cluster associated with self-reported Caucasian donors. The study was designed to test whether signatures of past pathogen exposure could be identified by cataloging public T cell receptors. The study used immunosequencing to profile the T cell repertoires of under 700 subjects and linked those repertoires to cytomegalovirus serostatus. A separate validation cohort of about 110 different subjects was used in addition to the 666-subject first cohort. To predict cytomegalovirus infection status, the study brought together high-throughput TCR immunosequencing, statistical association of individual TCRs with disease status, and machine learning. A later analysis re-analyzed previously published TCR beta repertoires from 650 to 800 donors and added high-resolution HLA genotyping to study TCR occurrence patterns. The later analysis used no new phenotypic data to find candidate immune exposures, relying instead on TCR beta sequences and their occurrence across donors. To decide whether each TCR beta V gene segment behaved as functional or pseudogenic, an earlier analysis of some 570 of the donors relied on high-throughput TCR beta sequencing. Donor age, sex, ethnicity and CMV serostatus were compiled alongside the repertoire data. A later genetic analysis used genome-wide SNP genotypes for about three fifths of the 666 donors, treating that subset as a discovery cohort. Every repertoire in the discovery cohort had been generated on one and the same sequencing platform. HLA typing covered class I and class II loci at four-digit resolution. Typing coverage differed by locus: A, B, C, DRB1 and DQB1 were typed in about 629-630 donors, DQA1 in approximately 520, DPA1 in over 600, and DPB1 in around 440. Four to six DR-DQ haplotypes were handled as single units for association and clustering, since linkage in the cohort was strong. Among some 410 genotyped donors of the cohort, an average of approximately 240,000 unique TCR beta nucleotide sequences was sequenced per donor, of which approximately 18% were non-productive.

The cohort was made up of 666 healthy bone marrow donors. At the time of sampling, all cohort members were nominally healthy, though unrecorded immune exposures were likely present. The donor was CMV seronegative and belonged to the group of 352 seronegative cohort members. Every donor gave a peripheral blood sample, and the peripheral blood mononuclear cells from that sample were used for TCR beta sequencing. Genomic DNA was extracted from the blood cell samples with the Qiagen DNeasy Blood Extraction Kit. The protocol used for the library was the immunoSEQ multiplex PCR assay. A mixture of 60 forward primers for TCR Vbeta segments and 13 reverse primers for TCR Jbeta segments was used in the multiplex PCR. Amplification of the CDR3 region of rearranged TCR beta genes was performed with a multiplex PCR assay on genomic DNA. Amplified TCR beta libraries were sequenced as 87-base-pair reads on the Illumina HiSeq System. Per the authors' processing: Across the roughly 700 repertoires, a later analysis counted 78 million or so unique TCR beta chains, roughly 11 million of which were shared by at least two donors. Raw reads were error-corrected and collapsed into unique sequences by a nearest-neighbor algorithm in which closely related sequences were merged to remove PCR and sequencing errors. To assign V, D and J gene segments, CDR3 sequences were aligned to IMGT reference sequences. For a sequence to be retained, a match of at least six nucleotides to both a V gene segment and a J gene segment was required. Rearrangements were classified as productive when the CDR3 lacked stop codons and remained in frame with V and J, and all other rearrangements were classified as non-productive. Following IMGT convention, CDR3 was defined as the stretch from the second conserved V-encoded cysteine up to the conserved J-encoded phenylalanine. In an earlier analysis of 587 of the donors, sequences lacking an unambiguous match to a single V gene segment were excluded. In an earlier analysis of around 600 of the donors, V segments were called functional above 56.7% productive rearrangements and were called segregating when the between-donor standard deviation exceeded 5%. A statistical classification framework was built to diagnose cytomegalovirus status from the catalog of TCR beta chain sequences. A later analysis assigned V and J genes by comparing TCR nucleotide sequences with IMGT/GENE-DB human TR gene sequences. A later analysis assigned CDR3 sequences and most-parsimonious VDJ recombination scenarios with the TCRdist pipeline. In a later analysis, each TCR beta chain was defined by its CDR3 amino acid sequence together with its V-gene family, and reads lacking a unique V-gene family were excluded. A later analysis removed nearly 600 highly shared, low-generation-probability nucleotide sequences to deal with suspected cross-contamination and a sequencing artifact. A later analysis calculated a clonal expansion index for each public chain from normalized within-repertoire ranks of inferred template counts. Generation probabilities in a later analysis came from a VDJ recombination model fitted to out-of-frame rearrangements, and those results were checked against IGoR. In a later analysis, TCR-TCR, TCR-HLA and TCR-CMV co-occurrence was scored with hypergeometric tests, and a repertoire-size bias correction was applied to TCR pairs. False discovery rates were estimated in a later analysis by permuting HLA or CMV assignments 20 times. In a later analysis, co-occurring TCRs were grouped using DBSCAN, and TCRdist sequence similarity was added for clustering within HLA-allele-positive subsets. Repertoires with fewer than 30,000 or more than 120,000 public chains, plus five repertoires with anomalous nucleotide sharing, were excluded from co-occurrence clustering. The source is immuneACCESS, and TCRdb retained only in-frame sequences with V and J called. Part of the clones is not carried over; for the studies checked, unresolved V genes explain less than half of this, and the remainder is unexplained. The DNA was the basis for D and trimming; V, J and clone size are from that table. This sample lists 120,000 or so clones; 80% to 85% were detected once. The ten largest clones take up 2% to 2.5% of the sample.

The germline V gene specifies SNHLY as CDR1 and FYNNEI as CDR2. V is trimmed back by 5 bases and J by 5 bases, and the junction contains 10 bases that no gene match accounts for. The CDR3 measures 16 amino acids from cysteine to phenylalanine. The sequence is cut down to CDR3 DNA, 48 bases in frame from base 1. Results and caveats for the whole study, not just this receptor: A later analysis found that TCR association rates varied across HLA loci, with DRB1 alleles showing the most associated TCRs and HLA-C alleles the fewest. The authors suggested that the approach could potentially be extended to other disease states and immunological phenotypes. The classifier was reported to diagnose cytomegalovirus status with high specificity and sensitivity in both the original cohort and the validation cohort. Only TCR beta chains were sequenced in this cohort, and the absence of alpha or paired-chain data limited detectable features. According to a later analysis, most CMV-associated TCR beta chains appeared to be HLA-restricted, and the HLA associations seemed to be driven largely by CMV exposure. HLA typing was unavailable for some donors at each locus, so association tests used only the typed subset. When HLA alleles, especially DR and DQ, strongly co-occurred, TCR associations were difficult to assign to individual alleles. In vitro tests confirmed that a few of the cytomegalovirus-associated TCR beta chains recognize cytomegalovirus antigens. Linkage disequilibrium might explain the correlated functional status among segregating V segments, but an unknown experimental factor could not be excluded. A later analysis associated 17,000 or so TCR beta sequences with specific HLA alleles at a false discovery rate of 0.05. Because the 87-base-pair reads could not distinguish some IMGT-functional V segments, including TRBV6-2 and TRBV6-3, those segments were excluded. A later genetic analysis reported fewer N-insertions in productive TCRs among donors in an Asian-associated ancestry cluster than the approximately 700-donor mean. CMV serostatus was the only immune exposure information available for the cohort. A further reported finding was that TCR beta sequences accurately predicted the HLA-A and HLA-B alleles for most subjects in the first cohort. The study gave a list of some 150 TCR beta chains associated with cytomegalovirus. Because counts were too low, about 18 rarely observed V segments, including chromosome 9 orphons, were excluded from the earlier analysis of some 540 of the donors. Most TCR sequences were observed very rarely across donors, whereas some public TCRs were present in many individuals. A later analysis reported that several top co-occurrence clusters appeared linked to parvovirus B19, influenza, CMV and Epstein-Barr virus. In a later analysis, HLA-associated TCR beta chains showed more clonal expansion and lower generation probabilities than non-associated chains that were equally common. An earlier analysis of approximately 590 of the donors showed that most TCR beta V segments appeared in productive rearrangements either about 87% or about 30% of the time, which broadly matched IMGT annotations. V-gene and J-gene trimming of TCR beta chains was associated with a missense DCLRE1C variant in a later genetic analysis, and the association was replicated in an independent cohort. A cluster of highly shared sequence variants was judged likely to be a technical artifact of the sequencing pipeline. Sequencing depth was assumed to be roughly uniform across donors in the presence/absence analyses, though that assumption may not hold.

Comment on this clone: Its antigen specificity is not known. Nothing much larger sits one base from this clone, and base qualities are not available.

The sequence was obtained from a man in his thirties or forties in good health and CMV-seronegative. The V and J segments used are TRBV2 and TRBJ2-1, with 9 bases matching TRBD1. The sample taken for sequencing was PBMCs. Here the CDR3 is given as CASSSPPGQGHNEQFF. The nucleotides read TGTGCCAGCAGTAGTCCCCCGGGACAGGGCCACAATGAGCAGTTCTTC.